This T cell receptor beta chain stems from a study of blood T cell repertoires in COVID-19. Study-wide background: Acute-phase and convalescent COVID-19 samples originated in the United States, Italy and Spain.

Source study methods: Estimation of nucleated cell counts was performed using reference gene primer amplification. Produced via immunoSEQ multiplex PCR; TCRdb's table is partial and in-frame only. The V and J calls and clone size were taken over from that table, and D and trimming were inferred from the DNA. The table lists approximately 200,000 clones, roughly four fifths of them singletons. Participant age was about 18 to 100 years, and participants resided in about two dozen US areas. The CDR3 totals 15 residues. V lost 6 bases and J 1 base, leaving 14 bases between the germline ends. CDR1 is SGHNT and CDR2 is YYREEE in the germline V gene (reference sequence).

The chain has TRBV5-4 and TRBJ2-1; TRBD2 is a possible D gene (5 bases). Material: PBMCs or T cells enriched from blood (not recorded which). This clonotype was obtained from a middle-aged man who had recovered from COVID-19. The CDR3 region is CASTQPGESYNEQFF. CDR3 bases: TGTGCCAGCACCCAGCCCGGGGAATCCTACAATGAGCAGTTCTTC.